What follows are 22 T cell receptor beta chains derived from one specimen sequenced in a study of blood T cells in healthy people across ages. A second 7 to 11 cycle PCR used barcoded and J-beta primers. TCRdb processed the 5' RACE reads anew with MiXCR; each CDR3 protein has one entry. The sample lists 1.5 million to 2 million distinct CDR3 sequences; about two fifths were seen once. The sample was blood. The receptors come from a human donor in good health.

This clonotype was counted between two and nine times. The CDR3 DNA follows: TGTGCCAGCAGCTCAACTGGATATCCGACAGGGCCCCTTAATGAAGCTTTCTTT. This sequence encodes CASSSTGYPTGPLNEAFF. The rearrangement links TRBV11-2 to TRBJ1-1; 7 bases match TRBD1. Germline V CDR1 and CDR2: SGHAT, FQNNGV. V lost 4 bases to trimming and J lost 7 bases; unmatched junction nucleotides: 21. The CDR3 length is 18 residues.

This chain links TRBV12-3 or TRBV12-4 with TRBJ2-1; the D gene is possibly TRBD1 (6 bases). This CDR3 has 15 amino acids. Trimming removed 5 bases from V and 8 bases from J, with 19 bases in between. CDR3 region: CASSLGSPGVDEQFF. The DNA of the CDR3 is TGTGCCAGCAGTCTAGGGTCCCCAGGGGTCGATGAGCAGTTCTTC.

In its sample, this clonotype was seen a few times. The chain carries TRBV7-2 and TRBJ2-3, with no clear D. Trimming took 4 bases from V and 5 from J, leaving 10 bases between them. In germline, CDR1 is SGHTA, CDR2 FQGNSA. This CDR3 spans 13 amino acids. The CDR3 DNA reads as TGTGCCAGCAGCTCCCCGGTGGGAGATACGCAGTATTTT. Translating gives CASSSPVGDTQYF.

The rearrangement uses TRBV3-1 and TRBJ1-2; D remains ambiguous. This CDR3 contains 15 residues. The ends were cut back, 1 base at V and 2 bases at J, with 11 bases in the middle. CDR1 and CDR2 from the germline V gene are LGHDT and YNNKEL (reference sequence). The CDR3 protein is CASSQGAVSNYGYTF. The CDR3 DNA sequence: TGTGCCAGCAGCCAAGGGGCAGTCTCAAACTATGGCTACACCTTC. Full variable domain (missing parts from reference TRBV3-1 and TRBJ1-2): DTAVSQTPKYLVTQMGNDKSIKCEQNLGHDTMYWYKQDSKKFLKIMFSYNNKELIINETVPNRFSPKSPDKAHLNLHINSLELGDSAVYFCASSQGAVSNYGYTFGSGTRLTVV.

This clonotype has just a few counts. The chain has TRBV4-1 and TRBJ2-7; no clear D gene. Germline V CDR1 and CDR2: MGHRA, YSYEKL. This CDR3 is 15 amino acids long. V shed 0 bases and J shed 2 bases, with 11 bases lying between them. The CDR3 sequence is CASSQDPGLTYEQYF. The CDR3 DNA sequence: TGCGCCAGCAGCCAAGACCCCGGGTTGACCTACGAGCAGTACTTC.

The V call is TRBV4-1, the J call TRBJ2-3; 8 bases are a match to TRBD2. The CDR3 loop spans 15 amino acids. Germline loops: CDR1 MGHRA, CDR2 YSYEKL. V dropped 3 bases and J dropped 6; count of bases not matched to a gene: 8. CDR3 nucleotide sequence: TGCGCCAGCAGCCAGCTAGCGGGCCAGAGGGATACGCAGTATTTT. Its protein product is CASSQLAGQRDTQYF.

This clonotype was counted at least ten times. V usage is TRBV6-5 and J usage is TRBJ2-3; D ambiguous. The CDR3 spans 15 residues. Trimming removed 0 bases from V and 2 bases from J, with 9 bases in between. The V gene's germline CDR1 is MNHEY and CDR2 SVGAGI. In nucleotides, the CDR3 is TGTGCCAGCAGTTACTCATGGGGATACACAGATACGCAGTATTTT. It is translated as CASSYSWGYTDTQYF.

The chain employs TRBV6-5 and TRBJ1-3; D uncertain. This CDR3 is built from 15 residues. Germline V gene lookup returns CDR1 MNHEY and CDR2 SVGAGI. The V end was cut by 6 bases, the J end by 0 bases, with 12 bases between. CDR3 nucleotide sequence: TGTGCCAGCAGCTCTCCAAGAATCTCTGGAAACACCATATATTTT. It encodes CASSSPRISGNTIYF.

The rearrangement links TRBV20-1 to TRBJ1-2, with a weak D call TRBD1 (6 bases). The germline CDR1 and CDR2 sequences are DFQATT and SNEGSKA (reference sequence). With 0 bases removed from V and 6 bases from J, the gap between germline ends came to 11 bases. The CDR3 extends over 13 amino acids. CDR3 sequence (DNA): TGCAGTGCTAGAGAATACAGGGAAGATGGCTACACCTTC. This sequence encodes CSAREYREDGYTF.

V gene TRBV30 combines with J gene TRBJ1-3; TRBD1 matches 8 bases. Germline V gives CDR1 GTSNPN, CDR2 SVGIG (reference sequence). The trim removed 8 bases at V and 0 bases at J, leaving 3 bases unmatched. This CDR3 comprises 13 residues. CDR3 coding DNA: TGTGCCGGTCAGGGGGCCTCTGGAAACACCATATATTTT. Its translation: CAGQGASGNTIYF.

A word on this clonotype: A junction boundary mismatches the germline segment, possibly from a read error. This chain connects TRBV2 to TRBJ2-4, with D tentatively TRBD1 or TRBD2 (5 bases each). This CDR3 is built from 13 residues. In germline, CDR1 is SNHLY, CDR2 FYNNEI. Here the CDR3 reads CAGSDVGVNIQYF. CDR3 in DNA: TGTGCCGGCAGTGATGTGGGGGTGAACATTCAGTACTTC. The whole variable domain, filled in from reference TRBV2 and TRBJ2-4, reads EPEVTQTPSHQVTQMGQEVILRCVPISNHLYFYWYRQILGQKVEFLVSFYNNEISEKSEIFDDQFSVERPDGSNFTLKIRSTKLEDSAMYFCAGSDVGVNIQYFGAGTRLSVL.

This clonotype was seen more than once but under ten times. The J gene is TRBJ1-2, the V gene TRBV2; 7 positions agree with TRBD1. CDR1 is SNHLY, CDR2 FYNNEI, per germline. This CDR3 is 13 amino acids long. V was clipped by 7 bases and J by 3 bases; unmatched bases: 5. The chain's CDR3 is CASIVDRDYGYTF. The DNA for the CDR3 is TGTGCCAGCATCGTCGACAGGGACTATGGCTACACCTTC.

The rearrangement links TRBV7-2 to TRBJ2-7; unclear D gene. The CDR3 sequence is 13 residues long. Between the trimmed V and J ends, which lost 2 bases and 2 bases, there was a span of 7 bases. The germline CDR1 and CDR2 sequences are SGHTA and FQGNSA. CDR3: CASSLYGTYEQYF. The CDR3 DNA follows: TGTGCCAGCAGCTTATACGGCACCTACGAGCAGTACTTC. Complete variable domain (other parts from reference TRBV7-2 and TRBJ2-7): GAGVSQSPSNKVTEKGKDVELRCDPISGHTALYWYRQSLGQGLEFLIYFQGNSAPDKSGLPSDRFSAERTGGSVSTLTIQRTQQEDSAVYLCASSLYGTYEQYFGPGTRLTVT.

To note about this clonotype: Germline is not matched at one junction end, which may reflect a read error. This chain links TRBV20-1 with TRBJ2-7; TRBD2 might be the D (6 bases). The germline V gene has CDR1 DFQATT and CDR2 SNEGSKA (reference sequence). CDR3 size: 14 residues. CDR3 in DNA: TGCAGTGCTAGCGCAGCGGGCAGCTCCTACGGGCAGTACTTC. Translated: CSASAAGSSYGQYF.

Comment on this clonotype: A far larger clone is just one base off, so this is likely a read error. J is TRBJ2-3 and V is TRBV10-3; D gene uncertain. The CDR3 runs to 12 residues. Germline CDR1 is ENHRY and CDR2 is SYGVKD. Here the CDR3 DNA reads TGTGCCGTCAGTGAGTCCGGAGATACGCAGTATTTT. This gives the protein CAVSESGDTQYF.

Concerning this clonotype itself: At one end, the junction sequence differs from germline, possibly due to a read error. The V call is TRBV7-3, the J call TRBJ1-1, with D maybe TRBD1 (5 bases). Per the germline V gene, CDR1 is SGHTA and CDR2 is FQGTGA. The CDR3 is 16 residues long. The CDR3 bases are TGTGCCAGCAGCAAAAACGGGGGTGGGGCGAACACTGAAGTTTTCTTT. The encoded protein is CASSKNGGGANTEVFF.

The genes are TRBV4-1 and TRBJ2-7; no clear D gene. The CDR3 has 14 amino acids. Trimming removed 4 bases at V and 5 bases at J, with 15 bases between. Germline CDR1 is MGHRA and CDR2 is YSYEKL. CDR3 amino acids: CASSRGGPSNEQYF. The CDR3, as DNA: TGCGCCAGCAGCCGAGGTGGGCCCTCGAACGAGCAGTACTTC.

V and J are TRBV29-1 and TRBJ2-6; D is perhaps TRBD2 (5 bases). CDR1 is SQVTM, CDR2 ANQGSEA, per germline. This CDR3 has 17 amino acids. Trimming shortened V by 6 bases and J by 0 bases, and 18 bases separated the two germline ends. CDR3 amino acids: CSVLVDSSISGANVLTF. CDR3 in DNA: TGCAGCGTCCTTGTGGACTCCTCCATCTCTGGGGCCAACGTCCTGACTTTC.

This clonotype was observed a few times. The chain combines TRBV7-3 with TRBJ2-1; 10 bases map to TRBD2. The CDR3 has 18 residues. Germline V gives CDR1 SGHTA, CDR2 FQGTGA. Unmatched junction bases numbered 8, after V lost 1 base and J lost 2 bases. In DNA, the CDR3 is TGTGCCAGCAGCTTAAGTCCTAGCGGGGGACCCACCTACAATGAGCAGTTCTTC. Translated: CASSLSPSGGPTYNEQFF.

This clonotype was found a few times. A junction end diverges from the germline sequence, so it may reflect a read error. The chain uses TRBV5-1 and TRBJ2-3; 12 bases match TRBD2. Germline V gives CDR1 SGHRS, CDR2 YFSETQ. The CDR3 extends over 17 amino acids. CDR3 in amino acids: CAGSLAASGGAEDTQYF. DNA for the CDR3: TGCGCCGGCAGCTTGGCGGCTAGCGGGGGGGCGGAAGATACGCAGTATTTT.

This clonotype was seen more than once but under ten times. As DNA, the CDR3 is TGTGCCAGCAGTTTAAATCCCGGCAGCTCCTACGAGCAGTACTTC. Translation gives CASSLNPGSSYEQYF. This chain uses TRBV28 with TRBJ2-7; D ambiguous. V lost 2 bases to trimming and J lost 0 bases, with 11 bases between them. Germline V gene sequence: CDR1 MDHEN, CDR2 SYDVKM. The length of the CDR3 is 15 residues. Together with reference TRBV28 and TRBJ2-7, the CDR3 gives the full variable domain: DVKVTQSSRYLVKRTGEKVFLECVQDMDHENMFWYRQDPGLGLRLIYFSYDVKMKEKGDIPEGYSVSREKKERFSLILESASTNQTSMYLCASSLNPGSSYEQYFGPGTRLTVT.

The rearrangement joins TRBV5-1 to TRBJ1-1, with 7 bases fitting TRBD1. J gave up 7 bases and V 9 bases, and 21 bases lay outside the gene matches. This CDR3 has 16 amino acids. Germline V gene sequence: CDR1 SGHRS, CDR2 YFSETQ. The CDR3 region is CATAPLSSGTESEAFF. For the CDR3, the DNA is TGCGCCACCGCACCGTTATCTTCCGGGACAGAGAGTGAAGCTTTCTTT.